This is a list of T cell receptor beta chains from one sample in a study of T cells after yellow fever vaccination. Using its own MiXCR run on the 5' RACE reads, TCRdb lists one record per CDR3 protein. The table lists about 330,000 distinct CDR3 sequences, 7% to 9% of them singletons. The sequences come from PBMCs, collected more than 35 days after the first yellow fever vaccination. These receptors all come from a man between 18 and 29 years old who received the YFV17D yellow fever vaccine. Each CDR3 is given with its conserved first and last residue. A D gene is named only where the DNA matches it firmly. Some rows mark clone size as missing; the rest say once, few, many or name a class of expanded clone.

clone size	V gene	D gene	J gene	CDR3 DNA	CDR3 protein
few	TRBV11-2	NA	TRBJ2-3	TGTGCCAGCAGCTTAGGGGTGCGAGTCTCGGCAGATACGCAGTATTTT	CASSLGVRVSADTQYF
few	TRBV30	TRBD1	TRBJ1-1	TGTGCCTTTGGACAGGGAATAACGTCTGAAGCTTTCTTT	CAFGQGITSEAFF
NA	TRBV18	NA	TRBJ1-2	TGTGCCAGCTCACCCGAGCGGATCAACTATGGCTACACCTTC	CASSPERINYGYTF
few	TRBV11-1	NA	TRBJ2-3	TGTGCCAGCAGCCTGAAATATTCCACAGATACGCAGTATTTT	CASSLKYSTDTQYF
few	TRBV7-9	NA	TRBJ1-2	TGTGCCAGCAGCTATCTAGGGCTTAATGGCTACACCTTC	CASSYLGLNGYTF
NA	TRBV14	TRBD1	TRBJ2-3	TGTGCCAGCAGCCACGCTGACAGGGCAACGACAGATACGCAGTATTTT	CASSHADRATTDTQYF
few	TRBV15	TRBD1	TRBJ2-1	TGTGCCACCAGCAGAGATCCCCGGACAGGGGGGTCCGATGAGCAGTTCTTC	CATSRDPRTGGSDEQFF
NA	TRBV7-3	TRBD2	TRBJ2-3	TGTGCCAGCAGCCCAGCTAGCGGGGGAACAGATACGCAGTATTTT	CASSPASGGTDTQYF
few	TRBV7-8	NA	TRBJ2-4	TGTGCCAGCAGCGACAGGCGACTAGCTGCCAAAAACATTCAGTACTTC	CASSDRRLAAKNIQYF
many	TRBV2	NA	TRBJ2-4	TGTGCCAGCAGTGGGGGGGCCAAAAACATTCAGTACTTC	CASSGGAKNIQYF
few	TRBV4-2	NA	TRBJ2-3	TGTGCCAGCAGCCCGATCTTGAGGGCCCAACGAACTAGCACAGATACGCAGTATTTT	CASSPILRAQRTSTDTQYF
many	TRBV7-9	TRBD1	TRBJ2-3	TGTGCCAGCAGCTTACTGGGACAGGGGATGGCAGATACGCAGTATTTT	CASSLLGQGMADTQYF
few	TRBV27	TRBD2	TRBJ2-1	TGTGCCAGCAGGCCGTTGAGCGGGGGGGCCTACAATGAGCAGTTCTTC	CASRPLSGGAYNEQFF
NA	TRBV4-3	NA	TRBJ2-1	TGCGCCAGCAGCCTAAGCAGGGGGGTGGACAATGAGCAGTTCTTC	CASSLSRGVDNEQFF
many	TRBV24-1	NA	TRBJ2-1	TGTGCCACCAGTGGTCCCACGGGGGGCCCTCGGGGGAATGAGCAGTTCTTC	CATSGPTGGPRGNEQFF
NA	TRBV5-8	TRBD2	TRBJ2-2	TGTGCCAGCAGCTTTCACGGGGGGGCCCGTACCGGGGAGCTGTTTTTT	CASSFHGGARTGELFF
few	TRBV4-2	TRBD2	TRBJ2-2	TGTGCCAGCAGCCAAGATCCGGGACTAGTAAGCACCGGGGAGCTGTTTTTT	CASSQDPGLVSTGELFF
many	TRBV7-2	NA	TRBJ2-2	TGTGCCAGCAGCCGTTCGTCGGACTACGGGGGCACCGGGGAGCTGTTTTTT	CASSRSSDYGGTGELFF
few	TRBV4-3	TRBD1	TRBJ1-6	TGCGCCAGCAGCCTTACACCCAGGGGGAATTCACCCCTCCACTTT	CASSLTPRGNSPLHF
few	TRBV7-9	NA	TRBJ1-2	TGTGCCAGCACGCCTCCGGGGGGGCTTGGCTACACCTTC	CASTPPGGLGYTF
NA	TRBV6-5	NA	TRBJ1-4	TGTGCCAGCAGTTACTTCGAAAGGGGAGGACTGTTTTTT	CASSYFERGGLFF
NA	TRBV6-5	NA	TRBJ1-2	TGTGCCAGCAGTTACGCGGGACACAGTTTCCCCTATGGCTACACCTTC	CASSYAGHSFPYGYTF